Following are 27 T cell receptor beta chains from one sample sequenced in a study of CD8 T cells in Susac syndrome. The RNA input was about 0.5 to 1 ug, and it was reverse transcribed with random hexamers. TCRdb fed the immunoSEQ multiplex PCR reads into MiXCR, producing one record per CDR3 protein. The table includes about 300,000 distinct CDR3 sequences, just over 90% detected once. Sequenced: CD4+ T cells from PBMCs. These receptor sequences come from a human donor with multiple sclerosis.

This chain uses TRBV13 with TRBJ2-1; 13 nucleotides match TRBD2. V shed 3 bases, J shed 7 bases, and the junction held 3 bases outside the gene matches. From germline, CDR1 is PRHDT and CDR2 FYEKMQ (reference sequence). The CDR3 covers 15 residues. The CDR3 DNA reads TGTGCCAGCAGCTTCCGGACTAGCGGGAGTAATGAGCAGTTCTTC. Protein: CASSFRTSGSNEQFF.

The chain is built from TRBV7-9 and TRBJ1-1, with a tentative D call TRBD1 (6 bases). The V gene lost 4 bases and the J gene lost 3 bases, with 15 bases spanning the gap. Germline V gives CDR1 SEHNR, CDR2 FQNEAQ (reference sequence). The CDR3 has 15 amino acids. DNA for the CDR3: TGTGCCAGCAGCTCAACAGGGAGGGCGGACACTGAAGCTTTCTTT. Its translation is CASSSTGRADTEAFF.

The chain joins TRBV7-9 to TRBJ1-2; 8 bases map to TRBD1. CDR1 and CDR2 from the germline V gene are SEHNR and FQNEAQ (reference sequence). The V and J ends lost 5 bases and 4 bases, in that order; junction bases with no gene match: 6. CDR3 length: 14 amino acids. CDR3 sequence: CASSPWTGSYGYTF. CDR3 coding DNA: TGTGCCAGCAGCCCTTGGACAGGGTCCTATGGCTACACCTTC.

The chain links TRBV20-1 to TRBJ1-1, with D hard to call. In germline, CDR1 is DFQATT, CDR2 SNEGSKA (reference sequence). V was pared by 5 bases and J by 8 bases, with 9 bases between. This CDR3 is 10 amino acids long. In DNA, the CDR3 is TGCAGTGCTTATTTACAAGAAGCTTTCTTT. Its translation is CSAYLQEAFF.

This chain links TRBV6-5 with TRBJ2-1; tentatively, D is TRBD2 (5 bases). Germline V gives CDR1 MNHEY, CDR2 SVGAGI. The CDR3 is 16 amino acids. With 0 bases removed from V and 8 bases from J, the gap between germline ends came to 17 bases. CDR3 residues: CASSYSGGGPRYEQFF. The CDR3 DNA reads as TGTGCCAGCAGTTACTCCGGTGGCGGGCCCCGGTATGAGCAGTTCTTC.

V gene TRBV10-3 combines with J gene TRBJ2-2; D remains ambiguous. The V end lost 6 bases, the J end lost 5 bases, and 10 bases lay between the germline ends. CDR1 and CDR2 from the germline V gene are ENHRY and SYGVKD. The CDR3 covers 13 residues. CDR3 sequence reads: CAISLLMTGELFF. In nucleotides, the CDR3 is TGTGCCATCAGCCTATTGATGACCGGGGAGCTGTTTTTT.

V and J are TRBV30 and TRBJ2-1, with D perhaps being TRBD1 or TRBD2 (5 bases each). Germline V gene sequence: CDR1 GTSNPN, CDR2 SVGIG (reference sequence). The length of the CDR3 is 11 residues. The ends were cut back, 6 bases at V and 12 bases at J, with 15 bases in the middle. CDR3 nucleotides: TGTGCCTGCGGGGCCACCTCAGGGCAGTTCTTC. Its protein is CACGATSGQFF.

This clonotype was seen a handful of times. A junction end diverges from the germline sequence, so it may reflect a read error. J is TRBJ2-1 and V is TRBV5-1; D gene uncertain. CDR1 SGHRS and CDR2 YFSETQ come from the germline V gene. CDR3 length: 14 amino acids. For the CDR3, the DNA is TGTGCCAGCAGCTTAACGGGTCCTTACAATGAGCAGTTCTTC. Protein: CASSLTGPYNEQFF.

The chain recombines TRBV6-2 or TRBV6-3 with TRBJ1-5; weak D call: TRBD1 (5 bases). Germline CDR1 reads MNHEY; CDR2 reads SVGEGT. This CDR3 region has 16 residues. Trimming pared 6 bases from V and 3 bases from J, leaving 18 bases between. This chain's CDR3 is CASSGGVQRDNQPQHF. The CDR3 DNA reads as TGTGCCAGCAGCGGGGGGGTACAGCGCGACAATCAGCCCCAGCATTTT.

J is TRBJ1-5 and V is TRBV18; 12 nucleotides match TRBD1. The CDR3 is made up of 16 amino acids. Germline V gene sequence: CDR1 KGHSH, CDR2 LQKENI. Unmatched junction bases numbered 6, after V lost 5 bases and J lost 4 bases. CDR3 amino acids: CASSSGQGATNQPQHF. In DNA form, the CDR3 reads TGTGCCAGCTCATCGGGACAGGGGGCAACAAATCAGCCCCAGCATTTT.

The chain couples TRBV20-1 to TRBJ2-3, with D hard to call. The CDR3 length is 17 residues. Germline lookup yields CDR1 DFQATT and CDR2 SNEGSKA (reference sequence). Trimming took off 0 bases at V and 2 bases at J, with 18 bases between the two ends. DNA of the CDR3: TGCAGTGCTAGAGATCAGTCGGTGGCTATCAACACAGATACGCAGTATTTT. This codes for CSARDQSVAINTDTQYF.

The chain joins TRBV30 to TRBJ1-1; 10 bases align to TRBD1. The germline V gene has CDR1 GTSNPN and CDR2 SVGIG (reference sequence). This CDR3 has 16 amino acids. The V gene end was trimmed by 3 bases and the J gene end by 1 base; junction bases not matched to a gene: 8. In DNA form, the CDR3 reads TGTGCCTGGAGAGAGAATAGACAGGGGGCGAACACTGAAGCTTTCTTT. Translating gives CAWRENRQGANTEAFF.

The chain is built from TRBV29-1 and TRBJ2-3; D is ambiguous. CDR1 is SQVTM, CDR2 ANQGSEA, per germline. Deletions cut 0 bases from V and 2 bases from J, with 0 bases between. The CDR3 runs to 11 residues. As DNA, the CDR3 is TGCAGCGTTGAAGACACAGATACGCAGTATTTT. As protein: CSVEDTDTQYF.

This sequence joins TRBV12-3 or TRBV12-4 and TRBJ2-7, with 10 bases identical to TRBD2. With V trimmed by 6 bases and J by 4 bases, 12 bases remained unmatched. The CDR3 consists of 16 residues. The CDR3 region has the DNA TGTGCCAGCAGCCGGGGGGGTAGCGGGAGGTTGTACGAGCAGTACTTC. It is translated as CASSRGGSGRLYEQYF.

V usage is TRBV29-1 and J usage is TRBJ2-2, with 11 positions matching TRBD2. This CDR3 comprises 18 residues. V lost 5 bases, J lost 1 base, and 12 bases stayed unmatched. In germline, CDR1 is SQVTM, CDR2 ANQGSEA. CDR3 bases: TGCAGCGTTCAAACCGCGTACGGGACTAGCGGGAACACCGGGGAGCTGTTTTTT. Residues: CSVQTAYGTSGNTGELFF.

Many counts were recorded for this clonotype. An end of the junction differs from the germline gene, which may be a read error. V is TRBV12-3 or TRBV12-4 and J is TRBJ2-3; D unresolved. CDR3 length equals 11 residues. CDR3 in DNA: TGTGCCAGCAGCTTAGCAGATACGCAGTATTTT. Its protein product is CASSLADTQYF.

This CDR3 reads CASSSEWADTQYF. The CDR3 DNA reads TGTGCCAGCAGCTCAGAATGGGCAGATACGCAGTATTTT. This chain joins TRBV7-2 and TRBJ2-3; D gene ambiguous. The CDR3 runs to 13 residues. V lost 4 bases to trimming and J lost 4 bases, with 9 bases between them. CDR1 SGHTA and CDR2 FQGNSA come from the germline V gene.

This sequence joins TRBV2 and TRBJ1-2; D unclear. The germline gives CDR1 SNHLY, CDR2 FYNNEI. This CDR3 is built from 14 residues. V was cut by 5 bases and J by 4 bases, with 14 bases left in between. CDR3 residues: CASSRDGPSYGYTF. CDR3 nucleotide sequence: TGTGCCAGCAGTAGGGATGGGCCCTCCTATGGCTACACCTTC.

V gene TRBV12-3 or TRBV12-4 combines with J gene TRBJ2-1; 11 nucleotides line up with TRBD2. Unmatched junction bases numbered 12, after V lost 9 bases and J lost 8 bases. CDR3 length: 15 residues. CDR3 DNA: TGTGCCAGTAGCGGGAGGGCGAAGTTTACCGATGAGCAGTTCTTC. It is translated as CASSGRAKFTDEQFF.

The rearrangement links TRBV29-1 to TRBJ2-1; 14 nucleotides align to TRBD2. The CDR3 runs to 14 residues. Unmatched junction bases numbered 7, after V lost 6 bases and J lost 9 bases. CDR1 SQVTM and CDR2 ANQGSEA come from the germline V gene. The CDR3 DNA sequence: TGCAGCGTCCGACTAGCGGGAGGGCAGACTGAGCAGTTCTTC. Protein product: CSVRLAGGQTEQFF.

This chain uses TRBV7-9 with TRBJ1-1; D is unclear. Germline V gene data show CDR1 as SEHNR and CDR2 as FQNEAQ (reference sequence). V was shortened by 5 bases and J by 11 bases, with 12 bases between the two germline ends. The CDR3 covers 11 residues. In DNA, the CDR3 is TGTGCCAGCAGCCCCGACCCTGCGGCTTTCTTT. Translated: CASSPDPAAFF.

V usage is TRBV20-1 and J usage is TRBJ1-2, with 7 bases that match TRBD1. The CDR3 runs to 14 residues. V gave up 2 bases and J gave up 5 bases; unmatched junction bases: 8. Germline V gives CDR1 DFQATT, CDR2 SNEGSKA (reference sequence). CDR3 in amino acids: CSARPQGEFYGYTF. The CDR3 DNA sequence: TGCAGTGCTAGACCTCAGGGGGAGTTTTATGGCTACACCTTC.

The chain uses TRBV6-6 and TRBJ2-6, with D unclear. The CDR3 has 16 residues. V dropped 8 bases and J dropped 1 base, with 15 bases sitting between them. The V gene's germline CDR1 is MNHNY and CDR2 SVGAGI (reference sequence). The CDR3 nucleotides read TGTGCCAGCTGCCTCTGGAAAGGTTCTGGGGCCAACGTCCTGACTTTC. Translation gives CASCLWKGSGANVLTF.

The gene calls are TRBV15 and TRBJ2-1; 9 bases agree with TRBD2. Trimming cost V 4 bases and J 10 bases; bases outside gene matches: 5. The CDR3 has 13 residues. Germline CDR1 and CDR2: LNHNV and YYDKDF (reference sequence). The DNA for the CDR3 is TGTGCCACCAGCACGGGACTAGCTTGGGAGCAGTTCTTC. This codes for CATSTGLAWEQFF. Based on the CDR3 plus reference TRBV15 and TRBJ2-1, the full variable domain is DAMVIQNPRYQVTQFGKPVTLSCSQTLNHNVMYWYQQKSSQAPKLLFHYYDKDFNNEADTPDNFQSRRPNTSFCFLDIRSPGLGDTAMYLCATSTGLAWEQFFGPGTRLTVL.

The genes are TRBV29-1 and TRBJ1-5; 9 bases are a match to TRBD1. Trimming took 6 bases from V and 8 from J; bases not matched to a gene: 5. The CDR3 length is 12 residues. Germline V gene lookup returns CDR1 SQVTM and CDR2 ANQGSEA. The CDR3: CSVRTGEKPQHF. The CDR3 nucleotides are TGCAGCGTCCGGACAGGGGAAAAGCCCCAGCATTTT.

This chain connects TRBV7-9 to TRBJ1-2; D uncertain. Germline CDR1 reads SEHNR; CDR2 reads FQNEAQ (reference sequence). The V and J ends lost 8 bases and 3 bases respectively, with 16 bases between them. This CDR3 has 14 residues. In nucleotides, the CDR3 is TGTGCCAGCGGTACCTACAGTCCTGACTATGGCTACACCTTC. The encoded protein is CASGTYSPDYGYTF.

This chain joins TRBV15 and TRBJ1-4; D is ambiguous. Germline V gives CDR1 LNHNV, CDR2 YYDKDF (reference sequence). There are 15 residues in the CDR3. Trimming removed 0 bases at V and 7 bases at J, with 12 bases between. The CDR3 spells CATSRDVGVGEKLFF. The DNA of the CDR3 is TGTGCCACCAGCAGAGATGTGGGTGTGGGTGAAAAACTGTTTTTT.